Listed here are 31 T cell receptor beta chains from one sample, sequenced in a study of blood T cells in healthy people across ages. A second about 6 to 12 cycle PCR used barcoded and J-beta primers. TCRdb ran MiXCR on the 5' RACE reads and lists one entry per CDR3 protein. The table has 890,000 or so distinct CDR3 sequences, approximately 65% seen once; the top ten hold roughly a quarter. Specimen: blood. These receptor sequences come from a man younger than 45 in good health.

The J gene is TRBJ2-5, the V gene TRBV12-3 or TRBV12-4; TRBD1 is a possible D gene (8 bases). V lost 2 bases and J lost 6, with 13 bases in between. This CDR3 is 14 amino acids long. The CDR3 sequence is CASSLTGGVKTQYF. Written as DNA, the CDR3 is TGTGCCAGCAGTTTAACAGGGGGGGTAAAGACCCAGTACTTC.

V is TRBV6-1 and J is TRBJ2-7; the D is unclear. Trimming shortened V by 7 bases and J by 4 bases, and 17 bases separated the two germline ends. Germline lookup yields CDR1 MNHNS and CDR2 SASEGT. The CDR3 covers 14 residues. This chain's CDR3 is CASTRTPYRYEQYF. DNA of the CDR3: TGTGCCAGCACCCGGACCCCTTATAGGTACGAGCAGTACTTC.

The chain has TRBV20-1 and TRBJ2-5, with 10 positions matching TRBD1. The end of the DNA fits TRBJ2-7 better, so the J call may be wrong. Germline V gene data show CDR1 as DFQATT and CDR2 as SNEGSKA (reference sequence). The CDR3 has 13 residues. CDR3 protein: CSAHRQGAAEQYF. As DNA, the CDR3 is TGCAGTGCTCATAGACAGGGGGCCGCCGAGCAGTACTTC.

The rearrangement joins TRBV12-3 or TRBV12-4 to TRBJ2-5, with 8 bases identical to TRBD2. The junction had 17 bases not matched to a gene; V was cut back by 6 bases and J by 11 bases. This CDR3 has 15 residues. CDR3 sequence (DNA): TGTGCCAGCAGACCCGGGACTAGTGGCATCGGAGAGCAGTACTTC. Translating gives CASRPGTSGIGEQYF.

Only a few counts were recorded for this clonotype. This chain connects TRBV20-1 to TRBJ2-7; the D gene is possibly TRBD1 (5 bases). The CDR3 is made up of 14 amino acids. The germline V gene has CDR1 DFQATT and CDR2 SNEGSKA (reference sequence). V was pared by 0 bases and J by 0 bases, with 9 bases between. This CDR3 reads CSAREQESSYEQYF. In DNA form, the CDR3 reads TGCAGTGCTAGAGAACAGGAAAGCTCCTACGAGCAGTACTTC.

Comment on this clonotype: Because the CDR3's place on the DNA is in doubt, the DNA is left out and the CDR3 is given as listed by TCRdb. This sequence joins TRBV2 and TRBJ2-4; the table's D call of TRBD1 was not tested on the DNA. Germline V gene data show CDR1 as SNHLY and CDR2 as FYNNEI. The length of the CDR3 is 15 amino acids, counting both ends. CDR3: CASILGAVAKNIQYF.

The chain carries TRBV15 and TRBJ2-1; tentatively, D is TRBD1 or TRBD2 (6 bases each). Germline-derived CDR1 and CDR2 are LNHNV and YYDKDF (reference sequence). V was shortened by 8 bases and J by 7 bases, with 18 bases between the two germline ends. The CDR3 length is 14 residues. This CDR3 reads CATRAGHSTNEQFF. CDR3 coding DNA: TGTGCCACCCGTGCGGGACATTCTACGAATGAGCAGTTCTTC.

This clonotype was picked up one time. The gene calls are TRBV6-2 or TRBV6-3 and TRBJ2-1; 7 bases are a match to TRBD2. The germline V gene has CDR1 MNHEY and CDR2 SVGEGT. CDR3 size: 15 residues. The V segment lost 7 bases and the J segment 3 bases; nucleotides outside the gene matches: 9. The CDR3 DNA reads as TGTGCCAGCACGTCAGGGACTACGATCTACAATGAGCAGTTCTTC. This encodes CASTSGTTIYNEQFF.

As regards this clonotype: The germline gene is not matched at one end of the junction; a read error may be the cause. The rearrangement uses TRBV6-6 and TRBJ2-1; the D gene could be TRBD1 or TRBD2 (5 bases each). The CDR3 runs to 13 residues. Per germline, CDR1 MNHNY and CDR2 SVGAGI (reference sequence). In DNA, the CDR3 is TGTGCCAGCAGGGGGGTTTCCTCCAATGAGCAGTTCTTC. Its translation is CASRGVSSNEQFF.

The chain is built from TRBV18 and TRBJ1-1; D is perhaps TRBD1 (5 bases). Trimming removed 8 bases from V and 1 base from J, with 11 bases in between. Germline CDR1 reads KGHSH; CDR2 reads LQKENI. This CDR3 comprises 13 residues. The CDR3 reads CASGGSSNTEAFF. In DNA, the CDR3 is TGTGCCAGCGGGGGGAGCTCGAACACTGAAGCTTTCTTT.

The V call is TRBV9, the J call TRBJ2-1; D possibly corresponds to TRBD1 (7 bases). This CDR3 has 14 residues. Trimming removed 3 bases from V and 8 bases from J, with 15 bases in between. CDR1 and CDR2 from the germline V gene are SGDLS and YYNGEE. CDR3 amino acids: CASSGQTGRYEQFF. The CDR3 DNA reads as TGTGCCAGCAGCGGACAGACAGGGAGGTATGAGCAGTTCTTC.

The CDR3 DNA is TGCAGCGTTGGAGAACAGGGTGGCAATCAGCCCCAGCATTTT. Translation: CSVGEQGGNQPQHF. V and J are TRBV29-1 and TRBJ1-5; D is possibly TRBD1 (6 bases). The CDR3 has 14 amino acids. The V end lost 4 bases, the J end lost 2 bases, and 12 bases lay between the germline ends. Germline CDR1 SQVTM, CDR2 ANQGSEA.

This sequence joins TRBV6-5 and TRBJ2-7; the D is unclear. V was pared by 6 bases and J by 0 bases, with 6 bases between. The germline V gene encodes CDR1 MNHEY and CDR2 SVGAGI. This CDR3 spans 12 amino acids. CDR3 sequence reads: CASRTNSYEQYF. CDR3 bases: TGTGCCAGCAGGACCAACTCCTACGAGCAGTACTTC.

This clonotype was counted only a few times. This chain connects TRBV4-2 to TRBJ2-3; D perhaps matches TRBD2 (5 bases). This CDR3 region has 19 residues. Deletions cut 3 bases from V and 2 bases from J, with 24 bases between. Germline V gene data show CDR1 as LGHNA and CDR2 as YNFKEQ. CDR3 nucleotide sequence: TGTGCCAGCAGCCAGGAAGTCCCCCAATCAGCGGAAATCACAGATACGCAGTATTTT. This encodes CASSQEVPQSAEITDTQYF.

V is TRBV9 and J is TRBJ2-3, with unresolved D. V shed 4 bases and J shed 2 bases, with 8 bases lying between them. The CDR3 sequence is 13 residues long. The germline V gene encodes CDR1 SGDLS and CDR2 YYNGEE. This CDR3 reads CASSTRTTDTQYF. As DNA, the CDR3 is TGTGCCAGCAGCACACGGACCACAGATACGCAGTATTTT.

The genes are TRBV11-1 and TRBJ2-7; no clear D. The CDR3 spans 12 residues. Germline CDR1 reads SGHAT; CDR2 reads FQDESV (reference sequence). Trimming removed 4 bases from V and 3 bases from J, with 7 bases in between. CDR3: CASSSYNYEQYF. The DNA of the CDR3 is TGTGCCAGCAGCTCTTACAACTACGAGCAGTACTTC. The entire variable domain, with the rest obtained from reference TRBV11-1 and TRBJ2-7, is as follows: EAEVAQSPRYKITEKSQAVAFWCDPISGHATLYWYRQILGQGPELLVQFQDESVVDDSQLPKDRFSAERLKGVDSTLKIQPAELGDSAMYLCASSSYNYEQYFGPGTRLTVT.

The DNA for the CDR3 is TGTGCCACAACGACAGGTGCAAACTACGAGCAGTACTTC. Protein product: CATTTGANYEQYF. V usage is TRBV10-3 and J usage is TRBJ2-7, with D possibly being TRBD1 (6 bases). The ends were cut back, 10 bases at V and 3 bases at J, with 16 bases in the middle. The germline CDR1 and CDR2 sequences are ENHRY and SYGVKD. The length of the CDR3 is 13 residues.

The chain combines TRBV28 with TRBJ2-1, with D possibly being TRBD1 (5 bases). Looked up from germline, CDR1 is MDHEN and CDR2 is SYDVKM. The CDR3 totals 15 residues. Trimming removed 6 bases at V and 2 bases at J, with 14 bases between. CDR3 DNA sequence: TGTGCCAGCAGCTTTAAGGGGCGGACCTACAATGAGCAGTTCTTC. Translated, it gives CASSFKGRTYNEQFF.

The rearrangement joins TRBV24-1 to TRBJ2-3; 13 bases are a match to TRBD2. The CDR3 is made up of 13 amino acids. CDR1 KGHDR and CDR2 SFDVKD come from the germline V gene. Trimming at V came to 11 bases and at J to 9 bases, leaving 7 bases not matched to a gene. The CDR3 sequence: CAIGLAGAGTQYF. CDR3 DNA: TGTGCCATAGGACTAGCGGGGGCGGGGACGCAGTATTTT.

The rearrangement joins TRBV11-1 to TRBJ2-1, with D uncertain. The V and J ends lost 5 bases and 0 bases respectively, with 14 bases between them. CDR1 and CDR2 (germline): SGHAT, FQDESV (reference sequence). CDR3 length: 16 amino acids. CDR3 coding DNA: TGTGCCAGCAGCCCGCTAGACATGAGCTCCTACAATGAGCAGTTCTTC. Residues: CASSPLDMSSYNEQFF.

The chain employs TRBV4-3 and TRBJ1-2, with D possibly TRBD1 on 6 matching bases. V dropped 0 bases and J dropped 7 bases, with 24 bases sitting between them. The germline gives CDR1 LGHNA, CDR2 YSLEER. The CDR3 spans 18 residues. This CDR3 is CASSQERWWGAGVGGYTF. The DNA of the CDR3 is TGCGCCAGCAGCCAAGAGAGATGGTGGGGGGCTGGGGTAGGTGGCTACACCTTC.

This clonotype has a handful of counts. The V gene is TRBV7-9, the J gene TRBJ2-7; the D is unclear. The CDR3 consists of 13 residues. The germline gives CDR1 SEHNR, CDR2 FQNEAQ (reference sequence). Deletions cut 3 bases from V and 2 bases from J, with 8 bases between. The CDR3 nucleotides are TGTGCCAGCAGCTTCAGCATAACCTACGAGCAGTACTTC. Translation gives CASSFSITYEQYF.

The chain joins TRBV10-3 to TRBJ2-5; TRBD2 matches at 12 bases. The CDR3 has 17 residues. Germline CDR1 ENHRY, CDR2 SYGVKD. The V gene end was trimmed by 3 bases and the J gene end by 2 bases; junction bases not matched to a gene: 7. In DNA, the CDR3 is TGTGCCATCAGTGACAGTGGACTAGCGGGGAAACAAGAGACCCAGTACTTC. It is translated as CAISDSGLAGKQETQYF.

This clonotype was counted only a few times. The chain recombines TRBV20-1 with TRBJ2-1; no reliable D call. The CDR3 has 13 amino acids. Germline V gene data show CDR1 as DFQATT and CDR2 as SNEGSKA (reference sequence). V was pared by 6 bases and J by 10 bases, with 19 bases between. CDR3 in amino acids: CSAAPLIRMEQFF. CDR3 DNA sequence: TGCAGTGCCGCTCCCCTAATCAGGATGGAGCAGTTCTTC.

The rearrangement uses TRBV4-2 and TRBJ2-1; 9 nucleotides align to TRBD1. CDR3 length: 17 amino acids. The germline gives CDR1 LGHNA, CDR2 YNFKEQ. Losses at the gene ends were 3 bases for V and 5 bases for J; bases not matched to a gene: 11. The CDR3 sequence is CASSQAPGQGTNNEQFF. CDR3 in DNA: TGTGCCAGCAGCCAGGCGCCGGGACAGGGAACAAACAATGAGCAGTTCTTC.

The chain has TRBV5-1 and TRBJ2-7; 7 bases are shared with TRBD2. Losses at the gene ends were 2 bases for V and 3 bases for J; bases not matched to a gene: 8. CDR1 is SGHRS, CDR2 YFSETQ, per germline. CDR3 size: 15 residues. The CDR3 nucleotides are TGCGCCAGCAGCTTTAGCGCGGGAGTTAACTACGAGCAGTACTTC. It yields the protein CASSFSAGVNYEQYF. The full variable domain, completed using reference TRBV5-1 and TRBJ2-7, is KAGVTQTPRYLIKTRGQQVTLSCSPISGHRSVSWYQQTPGQGLQFLFEYFSETQRNKGNFPGRFSGRQFSNSRSEMNVSTLELGDSALYLCASSFSAGVNYEQYFGPGTRLTVT.

This chain links TRBV7-8 with TRBJ2-1; 9 bases are a match to TRBD1. Looked up from germline, CDR1 is SGHVS and CDR2 is FQNEAQ. Trimming cost V 7 bases and J 8 bases; bases outside gene matches: 9. The CDR3 is 14 residues long. CDR3 region: CASTEQGAVDEQFF. CDR3 nucleotide sequence: TGTGCCAGCACCGAACAGGGGGCGGTAGATGAGCAGTTCTTC.

V is TRBV6-2 or TRBV6-3 and J is TRBJ1-1, with D possibly being TRBD1 (6 bases). Germline CDR1 reads MNHEY; CDR2 reads SVGEGT. There are 20 residues in the CDR3. V lost 0 bases and J lost 0, with 23 bases in between. The CDR3 protein is CASSYSPFDRGGRLNTEAFF. In DNA form, the CDR3 reads TGTGCCAGCAGTTACTCCCCCTTCGATCGCGGGGGGCGATTGAACACTGAAGCTTTCTTT.

V usage is TRBV7-2 and J usage is TRBJ1-4; D might be TRBD1 (5 bases). This CDR3 has 15 amino acids. Deletions cut 5 bases from V and 1 base from J, with 11 bases between. CDR1 and CDR2 (germline): SGHTA, FQGNSA. The chain's CDR3 is CASSPRDGTNEKLFF. CDR3 nucleotide sequence: TGTGCCAGCAGCCCCCGGGACGGAACTAATGAAAAACTGTTTTTT.

This clonotype was counted only a few times. The chain employs TRBV2 and TRBJ2-1; 10 bases line up with TRBD2. Germline-derived CDR1 and CDR2 are SNHLY and FYNNEI. The CDR3 has 15 residues. After removal of 8 bases from V and 8 bases from J, the junction contained 12 bases not matched to a gene. The CDR3 DNA follows: TGTGCCAGCGGGGCACAGCGGGGGGGTTTCGATGAGCAGTTCTTC. Its protein is CASGAQRGGFDEQFF.

This chain links TRBV29-1 with TRBJ1-6; 9 bases match TRBD1. This CDR3 contains 13 residues. Germline CDR1 is SQVTM and CDR2 is ANQGSEA. The trim removed 6 bases at V and 8 bases at J, leaving 5 bases unmatched. The CDR3 here is CSVGQGNDSPLHF. The CDR3 DNA sequence: TGCAGCGTCGGACAGGGGAATGATTCACCCCTCCACTTT.